The text below deals with one T cell receptor beta chain. These data come from a study of blood T cell repertoires in COVID-19. The data were produced by immunoSEQ multiplex PCR, yet TCRdb's version contains in-frame clones alone and is incomplete. The data contain 200,000 to 300,000 clones, around 90% of them singletons. This CDR3 has 14 residues. Per germline, CDR1 SGHRS and CDR2 YFSETQ. The V gene lost 5 bases and the J gene lost 2 bases, with 13 bases spanning the gap. The receptor's source is a man older than 75 with acute or convalescent COVID-19. The sequenced material came from peripheral blood. The V and J genes are TRBV5-1 and TRBJ2-5; D is perhaps TRBD2 (6 bases). CDR3: CASREPGAQETQYF. In nucleotides, the CDR3 is TGCGCCAGCAGGGAACCGGGAGCGCAAGAGACCCAGTACTTC.